A single sample gave rise to the 11 T cell receptor beta chains below, sequenced in a study of T cells in localized non-small cell lung cancer. Sequencing used immunoSEQ multiplex PCR; TCRdb keeps in-frame clones, though not all of them. The table shows approximately 1,300 clones, with 15% to 20% occurring only once. The sequencing used normal lung tissue next to the tumor, collected before any cancer treatment. The receptor source for this set is a male donor aged 60 or over with stage I lung adenocarcinoma.

By proportion, this clone is medium-sized. The V gene is TRBV11-3, the J gene TRBJ2-6; D may be TRBD1 or TRBD2 (5 bases each). Trimming left V 6 bases short and J 1 base short, with 16 bases between. CDR1 SGHNT and CDR2 YENEEA come from the germline V gene. The CDR3 has 17 amino acids. CDR3 region: CASSFGALPSGANVLTF. The CDR3 DNA is TGTGCCAGCAGTTTCGGGGCCCTACCTTCTGGGGCCAACGTCCTGACTTTC.

The chain employs TRBV10-1 and TRBJ2-5; 9 bases agree with TRBD1. This CDR3 spans 14 amino acids. The V segment lost 6 bases and the J segment 2 bases; nucleotides outside the gene matches: 4. Germline V CDR1 and CDR2: WNHNN, SYGVQD (reference sequence). The CDR3 DNA reads TGCGCCAGCAGAGTTGGGACAGGGCAAGAGACCCAGTACTTC. It encodes CASRVGTGQETQYF.

J is TRBJ2-7 and V is TRBV29-1; 10 positions match TRBD1. Germline V gives CDR1 SQVTM, CDR2 ANQGSEA. This CDR3 comprises 15 residues. Trimming cost V 1 base and J 1 base; bases outside gene matches: 4. CDR3 nucleotides: TGCAGCGTTGAAGTCGGGACAGGGGCTTCCTACGAGCAGTACTTC. Translation: CSVEVGTGASYEQYF.

This clone is labeled medium-sized. The chain recombines TRBV6-8 with TRBJ2-6; D remains unclear. Germline CDR1 is MNHGY and CDR2 is SAAAGT. This CDR3 contains 14 residues. The V end was cut by 3 bases, the J end by 2 bases, with 5 bases between. CDR3 nucleotides: TGTGCCAGCAGTTATGTTGCTGGGGCCAACGTCCTGACTTTC. Its translation: CASSYVAGANVLTF.

The rearrangement uses TRBV9 and TRBJ2-5; D is perhaps TRBD1 (6 bases). The germline V gene encodes CDR1 SGDLS and CDR2 YYNGEE. V was cut by 9 bases and J by 7 bases, with 19 bases left in between. The CDR3 is 13 residues long. CDR3 nucleotides: TGTGCCATCGGCAGGATAGAAGGGGGGACCCAGTACTTC. It is translated as CAIGRIEGGTQYF.

This clone was counted only a few times. The chain combines TRBV6-8 with TRBJ1-6; 7 positions agree with TRBD1. Unmatched junction bases numbered 12, after V lost 5 bases and J lost 8 bases. From germline, CDR1 is MNHGY and CDR2 SAAAGT. This CDR3 is 16 amino acids long. The DNA of the CDR3 is TGTGCCAGCAGTACCACTAAACAGGGGTCCCATTCACCCCTCCACTTT. Translated, it gives CASSTTKQGSHSPLHF.

This clone has only a few counts. V and J are TRBV6-1 and TRBJ2-5; D possibly corresponds to TRBD1 (7 bases). V lost 0 bases and J 6 bases, leaving 14 bases between the germline ends. Germline V gives CDR1 MNHNS, CDR2 SASEGT. The CDR3 covers 15 residues. The CDR3 here is CASSEAGAGGKTQYF. CDR3 in DNA: TGTGCCAGCAGTGAAGCGGGGGCAGGGGGGAAGACCCAGTACTTC.

This clone has only one observation. The DNA for the CDR3 is TGTGCCAGCAGTTTGGGGGTGTTTATTGAAGCTTTCTTT. It encodes CASSLGVFIEAFF. The J gene is TRBJ1-1, the V gene TRBV28, with D tentatively TRBD1 (5 bases). V lost 3 bases and J lost 7, with 12 bases in between. The length of the CDR3 is 13 residues. Germline values: CDR1 MDHEN, CDR2 SYDVKM. The full variable domain, with the rest looked up from reference TRBV28 and TRBJ1-1, is DVKVTQSSRYLVKRTGEKVFLECVQDMDHENMFWYRQDPGLGLRLIYFSYDVKMKEKGDIPEGYSVSREKKERFSLILESASTNQTSMYLCASSLGVFIEAFFGQGTRLTVV.

This clone was found a few times. This chain uses TRBV6-8 with TRBJ2-1; TRBD1 aligns across 9 bases. The length of the CDR3 is 15 residues. The germline CDR1 and CDR2 sequences are MNHGY and SAAAGT. V was pared by 7 bases and J by 5 bases, with 9 bases of the junction left unmatched. CDR3 sequence: CASTLTGGYNNEQFF. Here the CDR3 DNA reads TGTGCCAGCACCCTGACAGGGGGATACAACAATGAGCAGTTCTTC.

V and J are TRBV7-6 and TRBJ2-2, with 11 positions matching TRBD2. Germline trimming cut 5 bases from V and 5 bases from J; bases unmatched to any gene: 13. CDR3 size: 18 residues. The V gene's germline CDR1 is SGHVS and CDR2 FNYEAQ. Here the CDR3 reads CASSQTLTSGALTGELFF. Here the CDR3 DNA reads TGTGCCAGCAGCCAGACCCTGACTAGCGGGGCTTTGACCGGGGAGCTGTTTTTT.

The rearrangement uses TRBV9 and TRBJ1-5, with 7 nucleotides matching TRBD1. The CDR3 is made up of 14 amino acids. The V gene's germline CDR1 is SGDLS and CDR2 YYNGEE. The ends lost 7 bases at V and 6 bases at J; junction bases unmatched: 10. DNA of the CDR3: TGTGCCAGCGCCAGGGGGGGAGGCGGTCAGCCCCAGCATTTT. Residues: CASARGGGGQPQHF.